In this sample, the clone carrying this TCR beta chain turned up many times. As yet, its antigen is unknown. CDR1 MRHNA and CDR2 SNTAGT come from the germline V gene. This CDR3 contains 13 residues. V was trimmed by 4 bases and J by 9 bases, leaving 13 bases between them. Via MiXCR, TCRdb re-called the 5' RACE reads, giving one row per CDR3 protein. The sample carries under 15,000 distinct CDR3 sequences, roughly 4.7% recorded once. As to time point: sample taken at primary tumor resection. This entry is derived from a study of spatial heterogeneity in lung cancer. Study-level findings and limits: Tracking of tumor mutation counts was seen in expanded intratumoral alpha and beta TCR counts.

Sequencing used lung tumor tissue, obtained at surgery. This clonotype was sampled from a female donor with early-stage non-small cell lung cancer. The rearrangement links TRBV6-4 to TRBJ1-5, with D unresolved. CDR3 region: CASSVDPNGPQHF. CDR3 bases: TGTGCCAGCAGTGTCGACCCTAATGGGCCCCAGCATTTT.